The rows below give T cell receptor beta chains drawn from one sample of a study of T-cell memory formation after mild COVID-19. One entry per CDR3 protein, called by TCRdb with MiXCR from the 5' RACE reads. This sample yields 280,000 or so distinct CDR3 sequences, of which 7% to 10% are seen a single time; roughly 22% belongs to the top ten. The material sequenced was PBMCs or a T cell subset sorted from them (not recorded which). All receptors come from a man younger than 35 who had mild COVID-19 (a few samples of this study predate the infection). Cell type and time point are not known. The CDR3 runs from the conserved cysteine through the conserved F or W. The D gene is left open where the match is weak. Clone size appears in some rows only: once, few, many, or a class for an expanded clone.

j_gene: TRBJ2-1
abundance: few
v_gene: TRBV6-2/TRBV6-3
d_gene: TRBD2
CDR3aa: CASSRPGGPYNEQFF
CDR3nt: TGTGCCAGCAGTCGACCGGGGGGGCCCTACAATGAGCAGTTCTTC

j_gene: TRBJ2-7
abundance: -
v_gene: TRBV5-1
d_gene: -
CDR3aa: CASSLRATGDASEQYF
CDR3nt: TGCGCCAGCAGCCTGAGGGCGACAGGAGACGCCAGCGAGCAGTACTTC

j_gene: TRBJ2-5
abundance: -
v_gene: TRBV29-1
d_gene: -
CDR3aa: CSGEGPETQYF
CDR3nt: TGCAGCGGCGAGGGGCCGGAGACCCAGTACTTC

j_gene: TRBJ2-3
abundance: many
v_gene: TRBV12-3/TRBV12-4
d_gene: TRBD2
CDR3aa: CASSFLLAGMDTQYF
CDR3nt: TGTGCCAGCAGTTTTCTCCTAGCGGGGATGGATACGCAGTATTTT

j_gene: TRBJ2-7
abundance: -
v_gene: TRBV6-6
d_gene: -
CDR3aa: CASRRLVGSNAIGEQYF
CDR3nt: TGTGCCAGCAGGCGACTAGTTGGGTCTAACGCCATTGGCGAGCAGTACTTC

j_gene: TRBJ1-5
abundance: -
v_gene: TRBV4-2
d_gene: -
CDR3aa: CASSQVIKGGDQPQHF
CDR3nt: TGTGCCAGCAGCCAAGTAATAAAGGGAGGTGATCAGCCCCAGCATTTT

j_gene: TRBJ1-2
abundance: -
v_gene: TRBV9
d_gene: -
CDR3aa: CASSVATPGGGDAYGYTF
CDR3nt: TGTGCCAGCAGCGTAGCTACTCCGGGGGGAGGGGACGCATATGGCTACACCTTC

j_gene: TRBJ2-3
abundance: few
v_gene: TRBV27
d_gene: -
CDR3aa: CASSPAGPRFTDTQYF
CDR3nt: TGTGCCAGCAGTCCCGCGGGACCCCGGTTCACAGATACGCAGTATTTT

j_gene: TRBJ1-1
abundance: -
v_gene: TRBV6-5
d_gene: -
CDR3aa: CASSYSITSLRGTEAFF
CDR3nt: TGTGCCAGCAGTTACTCGATAACGTCTCTTAGAGGCACTGAAGCTTTCTTT

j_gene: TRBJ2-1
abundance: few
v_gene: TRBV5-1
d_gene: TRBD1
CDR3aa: CASSPGQGLGEQFF
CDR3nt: TGCGCCAGCAGCCCGGGACAGGGGTTGGGTGAGCAGTTCTTC

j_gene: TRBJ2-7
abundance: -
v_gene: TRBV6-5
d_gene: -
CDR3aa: CASSSRDTYYEQYF
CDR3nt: TGTGCCAGCAGTTCCCGGGACACCTACTACGAGCAGTACTTC

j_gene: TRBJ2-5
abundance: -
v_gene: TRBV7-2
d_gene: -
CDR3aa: CASSFEGSETQYF
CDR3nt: TGTGCCAGCAGCTTCGAGGGATCCGAGACCCAGTACTTC

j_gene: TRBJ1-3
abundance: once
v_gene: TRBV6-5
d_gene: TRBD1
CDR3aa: CASSRWTGSSGNTIYF
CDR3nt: TGTGCCAGCAGCCGCTGGACAGGGAGCTCTGGAAACACCATATATTTT

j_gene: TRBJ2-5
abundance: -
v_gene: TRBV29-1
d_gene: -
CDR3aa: CSVEDNRGREETQYF
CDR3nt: TGCAGCGTTGAAGATAACCGGGGAAGGGAAGAGACCCAGTACTTC

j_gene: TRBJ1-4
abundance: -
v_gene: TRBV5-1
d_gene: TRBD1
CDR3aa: CASSPPAGTGSEKLFF
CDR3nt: TGCGCCAGCAGCCCGCCAGCTGGGACAGGGTCTGAAAAACTGTTTTTT

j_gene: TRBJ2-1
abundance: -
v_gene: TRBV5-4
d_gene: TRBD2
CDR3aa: CASSQPGLARNEQFF
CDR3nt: TGTGCCAGCAGCCAACCGGGACTAGCGAGAAATGAGCAGTTCTTC

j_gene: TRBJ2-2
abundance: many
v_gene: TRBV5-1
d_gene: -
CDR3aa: CASSHGTGPGELFF
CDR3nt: TGCGCCAGCAGCCACGGTACAGGGCCCGGGGAGCTGTTTTTT

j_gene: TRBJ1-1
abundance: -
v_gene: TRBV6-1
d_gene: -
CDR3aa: CASSGGDTTTEAFF
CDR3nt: TGTGCCAGCAGTGGGGGGGACACGACTACTGAAGCTTTCTTT

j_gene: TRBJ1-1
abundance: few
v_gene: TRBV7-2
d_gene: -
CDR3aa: CASSSQGQMNTEAFF
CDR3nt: TGTGCCAGCAGCAGTCAGGGGCAGATGAACACTGAAGCTTTCTTT